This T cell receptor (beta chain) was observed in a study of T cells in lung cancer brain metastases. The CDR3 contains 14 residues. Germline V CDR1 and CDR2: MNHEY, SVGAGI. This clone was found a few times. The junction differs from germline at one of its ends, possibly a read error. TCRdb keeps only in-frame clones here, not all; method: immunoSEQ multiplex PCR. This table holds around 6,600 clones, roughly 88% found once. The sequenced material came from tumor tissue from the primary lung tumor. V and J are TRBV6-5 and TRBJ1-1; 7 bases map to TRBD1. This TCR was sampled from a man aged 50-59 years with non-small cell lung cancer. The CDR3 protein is CVSSYGQGVTEAFF. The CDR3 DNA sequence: TGTGTCAGCAGTTATGGCCAGGGGGTCACTGAAGCTTTCTTT.